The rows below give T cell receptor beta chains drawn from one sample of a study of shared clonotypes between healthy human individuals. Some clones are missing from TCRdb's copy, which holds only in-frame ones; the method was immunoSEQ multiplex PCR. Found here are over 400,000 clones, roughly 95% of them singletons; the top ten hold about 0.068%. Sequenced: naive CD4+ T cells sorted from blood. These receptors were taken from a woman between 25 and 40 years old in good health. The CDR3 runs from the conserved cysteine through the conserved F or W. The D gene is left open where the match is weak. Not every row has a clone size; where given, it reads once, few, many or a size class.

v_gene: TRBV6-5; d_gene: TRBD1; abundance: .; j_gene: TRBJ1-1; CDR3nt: TGTGCCAGCAGTACCCCGGGACAGGGGACTGAAGCTTTCTTT; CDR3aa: CASSTPGQGTEAFF
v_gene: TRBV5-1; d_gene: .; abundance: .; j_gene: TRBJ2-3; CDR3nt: TGCGCCAGCAGCAGGGGATCGCGCACAGATACGCAGTATTTT; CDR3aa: CASSRGSRTDTQYF
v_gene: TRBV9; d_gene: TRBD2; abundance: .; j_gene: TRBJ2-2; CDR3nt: TGTGCCAGCAGCGTAGGGTATGCGGGAGGGGTTACCGGGGAGCTGTTTTTT; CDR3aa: CASSVGYAGGVTGELFF
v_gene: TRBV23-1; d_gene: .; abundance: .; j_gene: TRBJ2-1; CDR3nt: TGCGCCAGCAGTCCCCAAAAGGACAATGGGGATTTTTCGGTCTTC; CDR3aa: CASSPQKDNGDFSVF
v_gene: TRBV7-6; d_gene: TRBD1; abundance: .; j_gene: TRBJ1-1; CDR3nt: TGTGCCAGCAAACCGGGACAGGAGAACACTGAAGCTTTCTTT; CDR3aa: CASKPGQENTEAFF
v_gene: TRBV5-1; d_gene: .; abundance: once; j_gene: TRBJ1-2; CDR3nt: TGCGCCAGCAGGGCCTCGGGGAACTATGGCTACACCTTC; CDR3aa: CASRASGNYGYTF
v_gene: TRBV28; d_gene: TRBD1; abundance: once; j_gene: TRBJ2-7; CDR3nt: TGTGCCAGCAGTCTGGACAGGGGGCTGGGCGAGCAGTACTTC; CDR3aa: CASSLDRGLGEQYF
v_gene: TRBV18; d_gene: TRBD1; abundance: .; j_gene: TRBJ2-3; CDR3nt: TGTGCCAGCTCACCACCTCTGGGACAGGGATGGTCAGATACGCAGTATTTT; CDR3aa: CASSPPLGQGWSDTQYF
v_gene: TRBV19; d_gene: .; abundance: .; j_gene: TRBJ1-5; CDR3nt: TGTGCCAGTACCTTCCTCCAACGTCATAGCAATCAGCCCCAGCATTTT; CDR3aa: CASTFLQRHSNQPQHF
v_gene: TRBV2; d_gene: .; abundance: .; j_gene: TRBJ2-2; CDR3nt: TGTGCCAGCAGTGAAGCGCCCCTCCCGCGTGGGAACACCGGGGAGCTGTTTTTT; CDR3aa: CASSEAPLPRGNTGELFF
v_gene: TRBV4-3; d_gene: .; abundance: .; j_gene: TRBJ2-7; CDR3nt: TGCGCCAGCAGCCAAGAGGTTGGCATGTCCTACGAGCAGTACTTC; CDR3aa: CASSQEVGMSYEQYF
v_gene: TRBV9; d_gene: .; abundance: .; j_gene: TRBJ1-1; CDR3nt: TGTGCCAGCAGCCTTCGTGCTACGATGAACACTGAAGCTTTCTTT; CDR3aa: CASSLRATMNTEAFF
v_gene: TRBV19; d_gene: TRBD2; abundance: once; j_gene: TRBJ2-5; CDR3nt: TGTGCCACCAAGGCGGGAGTCGGCGAGACCCAGTACTTC; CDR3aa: CATKAGVGETQYF
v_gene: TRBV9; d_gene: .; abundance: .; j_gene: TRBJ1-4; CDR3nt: TGTGCCAGCAGCGTAGACGGGACTAATGAAAAACTGTTTTTT; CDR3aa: CASSVDGTNEKLFF
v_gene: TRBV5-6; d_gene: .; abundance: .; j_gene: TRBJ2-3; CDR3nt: TGTGCCAGCAGCCCTGGACGTACAGATACGCAGTATTTT; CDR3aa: CASSPGRTDTQYF
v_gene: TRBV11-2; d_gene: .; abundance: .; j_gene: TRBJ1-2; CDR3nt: TGTGCCAGCAGCATTCCGGGACGCAACTATGGCTACACCTTC; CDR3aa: CASSIPGRNYGYTF
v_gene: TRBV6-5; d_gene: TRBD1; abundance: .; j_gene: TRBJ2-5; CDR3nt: TGTGCCAGCAGCTTAGACAGGGGGATAAGAGAGACCCAGTACTTC; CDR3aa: CASSLDRGIRETQYF
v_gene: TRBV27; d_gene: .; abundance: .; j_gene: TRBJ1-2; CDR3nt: TGTGCCAGCAGTTTGGCCCCCCCCGGGGAGAAGAACTATGGCTACACCTTC; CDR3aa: CASSLAPPGEKNYGYTF
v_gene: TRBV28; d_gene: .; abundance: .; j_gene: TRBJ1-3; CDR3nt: TGTGCCAGCAGTCCCATCCCAGGACGCTCTGGAAACACCATATATTTT; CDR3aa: CASSPIPGRSGNTIYF
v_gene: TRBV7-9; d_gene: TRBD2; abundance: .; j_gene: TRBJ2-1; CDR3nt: TGTGCCAGCAGCCGTACTAGCGGGGGAGGCAATGAGCAGTTCTTC; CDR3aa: CASSRTSGGGNEQFF
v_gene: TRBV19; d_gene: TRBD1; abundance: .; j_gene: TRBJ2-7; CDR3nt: TGTGCCAGTAGTGGGGACAGGGTGGGCGAGCAGTACTTC; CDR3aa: CASSGDRVGEQYF
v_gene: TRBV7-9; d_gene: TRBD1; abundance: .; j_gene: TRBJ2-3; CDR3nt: TGTGCCAGCTTATACAGGGGATCAGATACGCAGTATTTT; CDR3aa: CASLYRGSDTQYF
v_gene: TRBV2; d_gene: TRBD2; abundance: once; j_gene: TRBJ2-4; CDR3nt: TGTGCCAGCAGTGGACTAGCGGGACTAGCCAAAAACATTCAGTACTTC; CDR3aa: CASSGLAGLAKNIQYF
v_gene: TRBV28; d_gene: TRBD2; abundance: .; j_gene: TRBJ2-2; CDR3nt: TGTGCCAGCGTGACTAGCGGGAGCTTCGGGAACACCGGGGAGCTGTTTTTT; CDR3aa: CASVTSGSFGNTGELFF
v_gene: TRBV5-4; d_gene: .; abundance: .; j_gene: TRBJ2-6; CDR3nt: TGTGCCAGCAGCGTTCGGTTTCGCTCTGGGGCCAACGTCCTGACTTTC; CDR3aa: CASSVRFRSGANVLTF
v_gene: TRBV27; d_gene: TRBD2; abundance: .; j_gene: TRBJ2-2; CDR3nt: TGTGCCAGCAGCCGACTAGCGGGAGTCCAAGTCGGGGAGCTGTTTTTT; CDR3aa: CASSRLAGVQVGELFF
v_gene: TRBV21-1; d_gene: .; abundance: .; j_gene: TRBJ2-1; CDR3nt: TGTGCCAGCAGCAAAATCCGTCCCCGGGGAATTCCCGGCAATGAGCAGTTCTTC; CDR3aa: CASSKIRPRGIPGNEQFF
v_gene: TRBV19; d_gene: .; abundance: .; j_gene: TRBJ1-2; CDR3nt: TGTGCCAGTAGTTTGAAAACAGGACCCAGGGGCTATGGCTACACCTTC; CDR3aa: CASSLKTGPRGYGYTF